The sequence of this T cell receptor beta chain was determined in a study of T cells in Graves' hyperthyroidism and ophthalmopathy (dated by TCRdb to between 2019 and 2020). In the study overall: Peripheral blood was sampled at the time of initial diagnosis, prior to any treatment. A discovery cohort of roughly 100 patients, about 44 with Graves' ophthalmopathy and about 58 with stable Graves' hyperthyroidism, was used to find distinguishing TCR V-J signatures. Prospective prediction of ophthalmopathy was tested in an independent validation cohort of 18 hyperthyroidism patients and 17 patients who later progressed to ophthalmopathy. For training and testing, the 100 patients in the discovery cohort were randomly divided in a 7:3 ratio. The study also compared thyroid tissue and blood T-cell repertoires from several Graves' hyperthyroidism patients. After sampling, hyperthyroidism patients received methimazole starting at 30 mg daily, and ophthalmopathy patients received high-dose intravenous methylprednisolone. The paper describes TCR Vbeta CDR3 sequencing of 120 to 150 peripheral blood samples, made up of around 41 ophthalmopathy patients, around 73 hyperthyroidism patients and some 17 progressor patients.

This clonotype was seen repeatedly, ten times or more. Its binding antigen is unknown. The input lacks base qualities; no much larger clone sits a single base away. Stable Graves' hyperthyroidism was defined as no progression to ophthalmopathy during 18 months of follow-up. Hyperthyroidism patients were newly diagnosed, had a disease duration of under 2 months, and were aged 18 to 65 years. Exclusion was applied to patients with uncontrolled infections, other autoimmune diseases, pregnancy or lactation. Diagnoses relied on clinical symptoms, serum thyroxine and TRAb, thyroid ultrasound and orbital computed tomography. PBMCs were separated from approximately 10 ml of fresh peripheral blood using Ficoll-Paque density gradient centrifugation. Total RNA was extracted with Trizol reagent, and quality was checked on an Agilent 2100 Bioanalyzer. Reading the germline V gene gives CDR1 KGHSH and CDR2 LQKENI. The cysteine opens and the phenylalanine closes a CDR3 of 16 amino acids. Only the CDR3 DNA is retained, 48 bases long and in frame from the first base. After removal of 2 bases from V and 2 bases from J, the junction retains 8 bases not matched to a gene.

The TCR beta CDR3 regions were amplified from the RNA transcripts. The TCR CDR3 was subjected to a first round of RT-PCR using the HTBI primer set and the Qiagen OneStep RT-PCR kit. Libraries were constructed in a second round of multiplex PCR, after which size selection and purification were performed. Libraries were sequenced paired-end with 100 bp reads on an Illumina HiSeq2000. Per the authors' processing: SOAPnuke was used to process the raw data, with reads discarded if the reads contained adapters or uncalled bases, had a mean Phred below 15, or lacked an exact constant-primer or identifier match. High-quality paired reads were merged with COPE v1.2.5, and unique nucleotide sequences were defined as clonotypes. Clonotypes were aligned to IMGT TRBV, TRBD and TRBJ reference segments using MiTCR v1.1. The analysis was restricted to V-J combinations with a frequency above 0.0001, which together covered 98% to 99.2% of the repertoires. A TCS score was defined as the ratio of F50 (clonal expansion) to E x V (chaos), with BLOSUM62-based TCRdist applied between CDR3 peptides within each V-J. Welch's t-statistics and random forest reduced around 550 V-J features to 13, which were used in a naive Bayes classifier (R e1071). In-frame beta chains were kept once TCRdb had trimmed the public reads at Q25 with fastp and called clones with MiXCR. Identical CDR3 proteins give one entry, which carries the most common genes and DNA. V and J calls and clone size were set by TCRdb, not the authors. Present in this sample are roughly 330,000 distinct CDR3 sequences, about 15% of which were seen just once. The top ten clonotypes cover 33% of the sample.

On the study overall, not on this receptor specifically: In cross-validation, a model built on a 13 V-J signature told ophthalmopathy apart from stable hyperthyroidism with over 85% sensitivity and around 83% specificity, and in testing the same model reached 80%/75%. Most expanded thyroid clonotypes (frequency above 0.001) were also detected in blood, a finding suggesting that blood repertoires may reflect thyroid immune responses. No statistical method was used to fix the sample size in advance, and group allocation was not hidden from the investigators. In validation, the model predicted progression to ophthalmopathy with approximately 69% sensitivity and roughly 75% specificity, a median of 6.5 months before onset.

Recombination connected TRBV18 to TRBJ1-2; the central 7 bases match TRBD1. The clonotype originates from a man aged 25-45 years with Graves' hyperthyroidism. The sample comprised blood. The DNA sequence reads TGTGCCAGCTCACCAAGGGGACAGCTGGCGAACTATGGCTACACCTTC. Its translation reads: CASSPRGQLANYGYTF.